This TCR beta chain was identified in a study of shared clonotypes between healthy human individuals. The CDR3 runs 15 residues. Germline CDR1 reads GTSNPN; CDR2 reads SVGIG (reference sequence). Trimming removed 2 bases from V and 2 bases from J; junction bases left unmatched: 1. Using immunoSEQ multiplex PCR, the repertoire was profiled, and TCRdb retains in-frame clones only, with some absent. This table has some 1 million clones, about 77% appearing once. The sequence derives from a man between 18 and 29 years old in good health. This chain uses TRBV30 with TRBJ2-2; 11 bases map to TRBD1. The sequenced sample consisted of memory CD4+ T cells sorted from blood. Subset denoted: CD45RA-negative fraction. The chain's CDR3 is CAWSRTGGNTGELFF. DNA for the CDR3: TGTGCCTGGAGTCGGACAGGGGGCAACACCGGGGAGCTGTTTTTT.